This TCR beta chain was retrieved from a study of PD-L1 blockade in urothelial cancer. Study as a whole: Enrolled patients had been treated previously with 0 to 3 chemotherapy regimens. Study-level findings and limits: When measured at 3 weeks, tumor-associated blood clones expanded more in durable-benefit patients.

The repertoire was sequenced with immunoSEQ multiplex PCR; TCRdb's copy has only in-frame clones and lacks some. This table has tens of thousands of clones, 65% to 90% appearing once. V gave up 6 bases and J gave up 4 bases; unmatched junction bases: 4. Germline V gene lookup returns CDR1 LGHNA and CDR2 YSLEER. The CDR3 runs 15 residues. For this clone: The antigen is not known.

Locally advanced or metastatic urothelial carcinoma was present in patients. This sequence originates from a man aged 55 to 70 with urothelial cancer. The genes are TRBV4-3 and TRBJ2-1; 12 bases fit TRBD2. The source material was PBMCs, sampled around atezolizumab (anti-PD-L1) treatment. For the CDR3, the DNA is TGCGCCAGCAGTCGACTAGCGGGGGATTACAATGAGCAGTTCTTC. Translated: CASSRLAGDYNEQFF.